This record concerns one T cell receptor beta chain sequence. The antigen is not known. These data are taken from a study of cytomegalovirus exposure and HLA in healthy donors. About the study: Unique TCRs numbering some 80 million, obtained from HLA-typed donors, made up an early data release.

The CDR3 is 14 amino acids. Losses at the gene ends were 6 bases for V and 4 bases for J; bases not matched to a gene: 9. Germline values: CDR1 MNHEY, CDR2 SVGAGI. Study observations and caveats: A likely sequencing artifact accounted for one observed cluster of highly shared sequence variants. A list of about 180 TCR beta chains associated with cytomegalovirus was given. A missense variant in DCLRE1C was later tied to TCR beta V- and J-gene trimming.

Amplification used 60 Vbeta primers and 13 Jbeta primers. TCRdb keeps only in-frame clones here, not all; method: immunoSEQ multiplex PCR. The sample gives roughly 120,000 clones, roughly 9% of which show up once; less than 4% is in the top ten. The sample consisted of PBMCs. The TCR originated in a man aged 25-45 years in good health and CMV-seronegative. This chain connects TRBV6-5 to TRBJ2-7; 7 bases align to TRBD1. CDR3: CASSPGQIGYEQYF. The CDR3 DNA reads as TGTGCCAGCAGCCCGGGACAGATCGGGTACGAGCAGTACTTC.